This T cell receptor (beta chain) was found in a study of identical twins. This clonotype has at least ten counts. Its antigen is not identified. Template switching introduced a universal primer site, and the cDNA bore unique molecular identifiers. In TCRdb, the 5' RACE reads were re-called with MiXCR into one record per CDR3 protein. In the table there are fewer than 250,000 distinct CDR3 sequences, roughly 7% of which are singletons. Germline V gives CDR1 MDHEN, CDR2 SYDVKM. Trimming removed 4 bases from V and 3 bases from J, with 10 bases in between. The CDR3 loop spans 14 amino acids. Study outcomes and limitations: Potential partial confounding of zero-insertion analyses by invariant MAIT and iNKT cells was noted.

This sample also appeared in a second study, on yellow fever vaccine responses in identical twins.

This TCR came from a woman aged 18-29 years in good health. This chain uses TRBV28 with TRBJ2-4, with D hard to call. Material: memory (CD45RO+) T cells sorted from blood. CDR3 sequence: CASSSGSSKNIQYF. CDR3 DNA: TGTGCCAGCAGTTCTGGATCGAGCAAAAACATTCAGTACTTC.